This passage covers 13 T cell receptor beta chains from one sample sequenced in a study of blood T cell repertoires in COVID-19. Data came from immunoSEQ multiplex PCR; TCRdb stores just in-frame clones and leaves some out. The data contain fewer than 350,000 clones, around 87% of them singletons. What was sequenced was PBMCs or T cells enriched from blood (not recorded which). These receptors were obtained from a woman aged 18-35 years with acute COVID-19.

V is TRBV7-9 and J is TRBJ2-3, with unresolved D. CDR1 is SEHNR and CDR2 is FQNEAQ in the germline V gene (reference sequence). The CDR3 runs to 15 residues. V shed 2 bases and J shed 2 bases, with 11 bases lying between them. CDR3 region: CASSLISGATDTQYF. In nucleotides, the CDR3 is TGTGCCAGCAGCTTAATTTCCGGAGCCACAGATACGCAGTATTTT.

The genes are TRBV13 and TRBJ2-7; 11 bases fit TRBD2. The CDR3 runs 17 residues. Germline CDR1 reads PRHDT; CDR2 reads FYEKMQ (reference sequence). V shed 1 base, J shed 6 bases, and the junction held 11 bases outside the gene matches. The CDR3 nucleotides read TGTGCCAGCAGCTTAGTCCCCCAGACTAGCGGGATCATCGAGCAGTACTTC. It codes for CASSLVPQTSGIIEQYF.

The J gene is TRBJ2-1, the V gene TRBV7-9, with D unclear. V was clipped by 5 bases and J by 10 bases, with 15 bases between them. Germline values: CDR1 SEHNR, CDR2 FQNEAQ (reference sequence). This CDR3 has 13 residues. The CDR3 coding sequence is TGTGCCAGCAGCCCCAAGGCTAGTAGCGAGCAGTTCTTC. As protein: CASSPKASSEQFF.

The rearrangement uses TRBV7-2 and TRBJ1-3; 9 nucleotides line up with TRBD1. The CDR3 has 14 residues. The germline V gene encodes CDR1 SGHTA and CDR2 FQGNSA. Trimming at V came to 4 bases and at J to 2 bases, leaving 0 bases not matched to a gene. CDR3 amino acids: CASSWTGAGNTIYF. The CDR3 DNA follows: TGTGCCAGCAGCTGGACAGGGGCTGGAAACACCATATATTTT.

This clone turned up a few times. The chain has TRBV19 and TRBJ1-5, with a weak D call TRBD1 (5 bases). V lost 9 bases to trimming and J lost 2 bases, with 26 bases between them. The CDR3 is 18 amino acids. CDR1 and CDR2 from the germline V gene are LNHDA and SQIVND (reference sequence). The CDR3 is CASSSDRLGPKGNQPQHF. The CDR3 nucleotides read TGTGCCAGCTCCTCCGACAGATTAGGCCCGAAGGGCAATCAGCCCCAGCATTTT. Supplemented by reference TRBV19 and TRBJ1-5, the full variable domain reads DGGITQSPKYLFRKEGQNVTLSCEQNLNHDAMYWYRQDPGQGLRLIYYSQIVNDFQKGDIAEGYSVSREKKESFPLTVTSAQKNPTAFYLCASSSDRLGPKGNQPQHFGDGTRLSIL.

The chain recombines TRBV30 with TRBJ1-1, with 7 bases aligning to TRBD1. Germline assignment: CDR1 GTSNPN and CDR2 SVGIG (reference sequence). V shed 3 bases and J 1 base; nucleotides not matched to a gene: 11. The CDR3 consists of 16 residues. The CDR3 reads CAWSGGQLPRNTEAFF. The CDR3 DNA follows: TGTGCCTGGAGCGGGGGACAGCTCCCGAGGAACACTGAAGCTTTCTTT. The full variable domain, its missing parts supplied by reference TRBV30 and TRBJ1-1, is SQTIHQWPATLVQPVGSPLSLECTVEGTSNPNLYWYRQAAGRGLQLLFYSVGIGQISSEVPQNLSASRPQDRQFILSSKKLLLSDSGFYLCAWSGGQLPRNTEAFFGQGTRLTVV.

The chain couples TRBV28 to TRBJ2-6, with D unresolved. Trimming removed 2 bases at V and 0 bases at J, with 8 bases between. This CDR3 spans 16 amino acids. Per the germline V gene, CDR1 is MDHEN and CDR2 is SYDVKM. The CDR3 nucleotides read TGTGCCAGCAGTTTAATTGAGTCCTCTGGGGCCAACGTCCTGACTTTC. Translation gives CASSLIESSGANVLTF.

The chain couples TRBV18 to TRBJ1-5; TRBD1 matches at 7 bases. The CDR3 length is 16 residues. CDR1 KGHSH and CDR2 LQKENI come from the germline V gene. V dropped 2 bases and J dropped 6; count of bases not matched to a gene: 10. This CDR3 reads CASSPDREGQAQPQHF. The CDR3, as DNA: TGTGCCAGCTCACCAGACAGGGAAGGACAGGCTCAGCCCCAGCATTTT. Using reference TRBV18 and TRBJ1-5 for the parts outside the CDR3, the full variable domain is NAGVMQNPRHLVRRRGQEARLRCSPMKGHSHVYWYRQLPEEGLKFMVYLQKENIIDESGMPKERFSAEFPKEGPSILRIQQVVRGDSAAYFCASSPDREGQAQPQHFGDGTRLSIL.

There are many counts of this clone. The same CDR3 is also encoded by other DNA sequences in this sample. The chain links TRBV28 to TRBJ2-7, with 7 bases lining up with TRBD1. Germline-derived CDR1 and CDR2 are MDHEN and SYDVKM. The CDR3 extends over 14 amino acids. Unmatched junction bases numbered 4, after V lost 3 bases and J lost 2 bases. In DNA, the CDR3 is TGTGCCAGCAGTTTCCCAGGGACAGCCTACGAGCAGTACTTC. Its translation: CASSFPGTAYEQYF.

The V and J genes are TRBV12-1 and TRBJ2-2; the table names TRBD2, a call not compared with the DNA. TRBV12-1 is flagged as a pseudogene. CDR3 size: 17 residues. CDR3 region: CASSFEDGRAHTGELFF. CDR3 bases: TGTGCCAGCAGCTTTGAGGACGGGAGGGCCCACACCGGGGAGCTGTTTTTT.

The chain links TRBV7-9 to TRBJ2-1; 8 bases align to TRBD2. Per the germline V gene, CDR1 is SEHNR and CDR2 is FQNEAQ (reference sequence). Trimming at V came to 5 bases and at J to 2 bases, leaving 5 bases not matched to a gene. The CDR3 is made up of 15 amino acids. Here the CDR3 reads CASSPTSGAYNEQFF. Here the CDR3 DNA reads TGTGCCAGCAGCCCTACTAGCGGAGCCTACAATGAGCAGTTCTTC.

V gene TRBV18 combines with J gene TRBJ1-2; 9 bases agree with TRBD1. This CDR3 has 13 amino acids. The J segment lost 8 bases and the V segment lost 5 bases, leaving 6 bases of the junction unmatched. Germline CDR1 and CDR2: KGHSH and LQKENI. The CDR3 DNA reads as TGTGCCAGCTCAGCCACAGGGGGCGCAGGCTACACCTTC. It is translated as CASSATGGAGYTF.

V usage is TRBV5-1 and J usage is TRBJ2-2; 11 bases are shared with TRBD2. Germline V gives CDR1 SGHRS, CDR2 YFSETQ. The CDR3 length is 18 residues. V lost 3 bases to trimming and J lost 0 bases; unmatched junction nucleotides: 7. DNA for the CDR3: TGCGCCAGCAGCTCAGACCCGGGACTAGCGGCGAACACCGGGGAGCTGTTTTTT. Translating gives CASSSDPGLAANTGELFF.